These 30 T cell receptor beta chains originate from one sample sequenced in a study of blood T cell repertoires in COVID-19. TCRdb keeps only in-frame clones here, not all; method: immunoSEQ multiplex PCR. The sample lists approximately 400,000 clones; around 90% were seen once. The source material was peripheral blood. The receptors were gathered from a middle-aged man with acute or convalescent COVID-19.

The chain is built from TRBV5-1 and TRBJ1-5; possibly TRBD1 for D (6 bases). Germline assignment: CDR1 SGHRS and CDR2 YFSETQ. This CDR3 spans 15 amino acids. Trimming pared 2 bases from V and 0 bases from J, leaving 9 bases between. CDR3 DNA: TGCGCCAGCAGCTTAACGACAGGTAGCAATCAGCCCCAGCATTTT. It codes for CASSLTTGSNQPQHF.

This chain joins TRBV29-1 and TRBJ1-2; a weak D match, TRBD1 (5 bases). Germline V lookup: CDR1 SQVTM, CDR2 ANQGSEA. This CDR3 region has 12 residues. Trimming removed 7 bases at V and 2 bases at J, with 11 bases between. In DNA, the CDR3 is TGCAGCGCGACGGGGGGGAACTATGGCTACACCTTC. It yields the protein CSATGGNYGYTF.

The CDR3 nucleotides read TGTGCCAGTAACGAACGCCGGGACAGGCCAGGCTCCTATAATTCACCCCTCCACTTT. Amino acids: CASNERRDRPGSYNSPLHF. V is TRBV19 and J is TRBJ1-6, with TRBD1 matching over 8 bases. CDR1 and CDR2 from the germline V gene are LNHDA and SQIVND (reference sequence). With V trimmed by 7 bases and J by 0 bases, 14 bases remained unmatched. The CDR3 contains 19 residues.

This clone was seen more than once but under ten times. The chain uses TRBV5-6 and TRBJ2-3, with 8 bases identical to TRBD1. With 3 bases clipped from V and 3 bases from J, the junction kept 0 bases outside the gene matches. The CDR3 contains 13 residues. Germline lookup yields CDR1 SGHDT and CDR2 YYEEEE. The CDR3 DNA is TGTGCCAGCAGCTGGGACAGGACAGATACGCAGTATTTT. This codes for CASSWDRTDTQYF.

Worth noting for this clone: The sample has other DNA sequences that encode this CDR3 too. The CDR3 protein is CASSSGNEQFF. DNA of the CDR3: TGTGCCAGCAGCTCAGGAAATGAGCAGTTCTTC. The chain carries TRBV7-3 and TRBJ2-1; no clear D gene. CDR3 length: 11 residues. The V end was cut by 4 bases, the J end by 7 bases, with 5 bases between. Germline V CDR1 and CDR2: SGHTA, FQGTGA.

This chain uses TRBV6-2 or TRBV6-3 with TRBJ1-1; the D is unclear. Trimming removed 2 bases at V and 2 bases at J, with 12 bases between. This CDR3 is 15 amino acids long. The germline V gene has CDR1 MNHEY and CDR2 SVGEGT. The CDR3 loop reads CASSYLISGNTEAFF. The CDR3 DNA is TGTGCCAGCAGTTACCTCATATCGGGAAACACTGAAGCTTTCTTT.

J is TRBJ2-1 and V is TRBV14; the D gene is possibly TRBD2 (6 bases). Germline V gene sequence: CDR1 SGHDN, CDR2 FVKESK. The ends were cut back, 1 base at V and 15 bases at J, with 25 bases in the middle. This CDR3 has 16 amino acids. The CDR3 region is CASSQVGGIYAQRSFF. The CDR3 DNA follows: TGTGCCAGCAGCCAAGTCGGCGGGATCTACGCTCAGCGGTCGTTCTTC.

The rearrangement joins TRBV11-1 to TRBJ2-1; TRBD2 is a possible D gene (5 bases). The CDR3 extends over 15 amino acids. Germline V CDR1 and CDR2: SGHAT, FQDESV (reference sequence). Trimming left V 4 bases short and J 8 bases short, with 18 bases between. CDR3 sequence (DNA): TGTGCCAGCAGCTCCCTTGCGGACTTCAGCGATGAGCAGTTCTTC. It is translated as CASSSLADFSDEQFF.

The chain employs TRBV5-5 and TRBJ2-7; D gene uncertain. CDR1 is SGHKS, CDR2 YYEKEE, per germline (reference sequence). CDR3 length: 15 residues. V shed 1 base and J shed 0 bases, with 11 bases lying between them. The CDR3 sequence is CASSLQLLLSYEQYF. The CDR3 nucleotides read TGTGCCAGCAGCTTGCAACTTCTCCTCTCCTACGAGCAGTACTTC.

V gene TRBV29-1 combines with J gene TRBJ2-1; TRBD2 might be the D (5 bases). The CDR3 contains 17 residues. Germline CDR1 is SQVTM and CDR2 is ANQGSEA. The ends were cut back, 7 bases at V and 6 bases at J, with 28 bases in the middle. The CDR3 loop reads CSGEDRRRSFTGNEQFF. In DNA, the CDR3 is TGCAGCGGGGAAGATCGGAGGAGAAGCTTCACCGGCAATGAGCAGTTCTTC.

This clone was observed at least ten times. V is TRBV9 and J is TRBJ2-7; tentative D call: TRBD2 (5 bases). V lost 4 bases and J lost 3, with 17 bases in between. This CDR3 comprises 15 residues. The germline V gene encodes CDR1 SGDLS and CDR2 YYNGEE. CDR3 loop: CASSPEGLGFYEQYF. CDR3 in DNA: TGTGCCAGCAGCCCCGAAGGACTTGGATTCTACGAGCAGTACTTC.

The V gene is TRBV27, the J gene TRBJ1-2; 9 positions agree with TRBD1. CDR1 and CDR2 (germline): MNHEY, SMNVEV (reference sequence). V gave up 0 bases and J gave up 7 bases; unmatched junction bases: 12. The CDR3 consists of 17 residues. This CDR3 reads CASSLSGGGGTGLGYTF. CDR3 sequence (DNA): TGTGCCAGCAGTTTATCGGGGGGAGGAGGGACAGGGCTTGGCTACACCTTC.

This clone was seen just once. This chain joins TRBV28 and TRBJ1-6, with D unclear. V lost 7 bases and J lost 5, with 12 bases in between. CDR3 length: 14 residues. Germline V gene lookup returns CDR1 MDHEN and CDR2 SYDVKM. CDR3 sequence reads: CASTRDGDNSPLHF. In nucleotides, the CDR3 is TGTGCCAGCACTCGCGACGGGGATAATTCACCCCTCCACTTT.

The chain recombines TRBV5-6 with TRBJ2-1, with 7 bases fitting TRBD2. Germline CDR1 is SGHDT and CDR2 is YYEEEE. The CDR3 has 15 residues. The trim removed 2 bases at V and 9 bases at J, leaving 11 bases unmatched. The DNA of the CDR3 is TGTGCCAGCAGCTTAGAGCTGTGGGGGGAGGGTGAGCAGTTCTTC. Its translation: CASSLELWGEGEQFF.

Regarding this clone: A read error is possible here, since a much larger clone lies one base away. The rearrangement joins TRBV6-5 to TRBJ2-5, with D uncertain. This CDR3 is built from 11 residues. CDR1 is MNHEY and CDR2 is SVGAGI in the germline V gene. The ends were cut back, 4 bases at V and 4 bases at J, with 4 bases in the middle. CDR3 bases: TGTGCCAGCAGTTCTGTAGAGACCCAGTACTTC. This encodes CASSSVETQYF.

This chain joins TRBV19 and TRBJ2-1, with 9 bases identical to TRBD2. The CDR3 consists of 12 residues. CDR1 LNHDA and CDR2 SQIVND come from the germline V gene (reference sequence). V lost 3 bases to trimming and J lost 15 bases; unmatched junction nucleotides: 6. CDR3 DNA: TGTGCCAGTAGTATGAATAGCGGGAGTGTGTTCTTC. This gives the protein CASSMNSGSVFF.

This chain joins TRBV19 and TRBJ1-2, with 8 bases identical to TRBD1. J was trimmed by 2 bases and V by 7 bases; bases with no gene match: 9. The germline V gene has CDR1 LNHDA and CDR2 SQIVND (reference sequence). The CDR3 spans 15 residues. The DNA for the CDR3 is TGTGCCAGTACTCGAGCTGGACAGGGCAACTATGGCTACACCTTC. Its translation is CASTRAGQGNYGYTF.

CDR3 DNA sequence: TGTGCCATCAGTGCGGCGGGCGGCGGGCAGCCCCAGCATTTT. It codes for CAISAAGGGQPQHF. The V and J genes are TRBV10-3 and TRBJ1-5; D remains unclear. V lost 4 bases, J lost 7 bases, and 14 bases lay in between. Germline V gene data show CDR1 as ENHRY and CDR2 as SYGVKD. CDR3 length: 14 amino acids.

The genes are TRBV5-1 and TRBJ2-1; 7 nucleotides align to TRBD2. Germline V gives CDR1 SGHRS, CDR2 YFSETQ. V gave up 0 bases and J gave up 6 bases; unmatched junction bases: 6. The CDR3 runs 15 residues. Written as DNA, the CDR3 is TGCGCCAGCAGCTTGGAACCAGCGGGGAGCAATGAGCAGTTCTTC. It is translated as CASSLEPAGSNEQFF.

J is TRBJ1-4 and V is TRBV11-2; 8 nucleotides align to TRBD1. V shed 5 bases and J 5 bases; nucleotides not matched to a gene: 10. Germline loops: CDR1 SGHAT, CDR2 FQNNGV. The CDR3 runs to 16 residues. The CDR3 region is CASSPAPGQANEKLFF. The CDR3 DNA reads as TGTGCCAGCAGCCCTGCCCCGGGACAGGCGAATGAAAAACTGTTTTTT.

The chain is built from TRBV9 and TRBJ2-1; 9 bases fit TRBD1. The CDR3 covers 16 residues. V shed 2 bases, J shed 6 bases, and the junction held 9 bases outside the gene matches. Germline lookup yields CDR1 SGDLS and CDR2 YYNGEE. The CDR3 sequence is CASSVAGTGFPNEQFF. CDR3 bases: TGTGCCAGCAGCGTCGCCGGGACAGGGTTCCCCAATGAGCAGTTCTTC.

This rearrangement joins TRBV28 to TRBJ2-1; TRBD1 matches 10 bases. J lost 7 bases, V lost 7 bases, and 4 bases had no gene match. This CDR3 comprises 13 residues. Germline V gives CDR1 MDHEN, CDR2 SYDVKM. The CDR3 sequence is CASTGTGVNEQFF. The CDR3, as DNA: TGTGCCAGCACCGGGACAGGGGTAAATGAGCAGTTCTTC.

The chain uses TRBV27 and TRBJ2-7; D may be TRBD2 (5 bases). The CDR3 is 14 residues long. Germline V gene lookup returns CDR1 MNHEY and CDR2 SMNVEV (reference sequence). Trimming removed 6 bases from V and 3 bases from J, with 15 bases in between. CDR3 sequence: CASRPTRGSYEQYF. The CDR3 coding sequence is TGTGCCAGCAGGCCTACAAGAGGGAGCTACGAGCAGTACTTC.

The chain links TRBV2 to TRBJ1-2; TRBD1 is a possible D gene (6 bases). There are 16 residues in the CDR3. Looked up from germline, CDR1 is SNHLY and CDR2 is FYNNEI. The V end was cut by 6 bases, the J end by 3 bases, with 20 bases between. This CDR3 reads CASSRTGGGIDYGYTF. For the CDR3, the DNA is TGTGCCAGCAGCCGTACGGGAGGGGGAATAGACTATGGCTACACCTTC.

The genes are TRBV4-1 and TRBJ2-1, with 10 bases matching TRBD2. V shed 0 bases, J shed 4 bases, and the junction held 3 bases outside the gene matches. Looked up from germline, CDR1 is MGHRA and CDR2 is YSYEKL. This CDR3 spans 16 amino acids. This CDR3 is CASSQEILAGYNEQFF. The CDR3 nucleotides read TGCGCCAGCAGCCAAGAAATACTAGCGGGGTACAATGAGCAGTTCTTC.

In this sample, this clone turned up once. Here the CDR3 DNA reads TGTGCCACCAGCAGTCATAAGGCAGGGTATTATACAGATACGCAGTATTTT. Amino acids: CATSSHKAGYYTDTQYF. This chain connects TRBV15 to TRBJ2-3, with D possibly matching TRBD1 (5 bases). Germline V gene data show CDR1 as LNHNV and CDR2 as YYDKDF (reference sequence). Trimming pared 3 bases from V and 3 bases from J, leaving 19 bases between. This CDR3 contains 17 residues. Combining the CDR3 with reference TRBV15 and TRBJ2-3 gives the whole variable domain DAMVIQNPRYQVTQFGKPVTLSCSQTLNHNVMYWYQQKSSQAPKLLFHYYDKDFNNEADTPDNFQSRRPNTSFCFLDIRSPGLGDTAMYLCATSSHKAGYYTDTQYFGPGTRLTVL.

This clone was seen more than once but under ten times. The CDR3 nucleotides read TGCGCCAGCAGGGTTCGGGGGGGCTCCTATGGCTACACCTTC. Protein sequence: CASRVRGGSYGYTF. The chain links TRBV4-1 to TRBJ1-2; a weak D match, TRBD1 (6 bases). Looked up from germline, CDR1 is MGHRA and CDR2 is YSYEKL. The CDR3 contains 14 residues. The ends were cut back, 6 bases at V and 4 bases at J, with 15 bases in the middle.

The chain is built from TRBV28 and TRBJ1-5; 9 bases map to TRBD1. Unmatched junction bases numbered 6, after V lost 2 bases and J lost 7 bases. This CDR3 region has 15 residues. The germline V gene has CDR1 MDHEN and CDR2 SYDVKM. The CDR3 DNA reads TGTGCCAGCAGTTTAAGGGACAGGGTGAGGCAGCCCCAGCATTTT. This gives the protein CASSLRDRVRQPQHF.

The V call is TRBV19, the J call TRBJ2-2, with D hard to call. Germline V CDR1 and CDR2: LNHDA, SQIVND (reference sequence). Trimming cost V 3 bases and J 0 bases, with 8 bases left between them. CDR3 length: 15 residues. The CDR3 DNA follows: TGTGCCAGTAGTATTATGTCCTCGAACACCGGGGAGCTGTTTTTT. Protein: CASSIMSSNTGELFF.

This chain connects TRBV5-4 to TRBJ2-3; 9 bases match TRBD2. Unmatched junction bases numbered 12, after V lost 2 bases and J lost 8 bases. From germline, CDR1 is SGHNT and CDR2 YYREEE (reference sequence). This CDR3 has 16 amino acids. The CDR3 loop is CASSFRRGGAVGTQYF. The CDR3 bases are TGTGCCAGCAGCTTTCGGCGGGGGGGCGCCGTGGGTACGCAGTATTTT.